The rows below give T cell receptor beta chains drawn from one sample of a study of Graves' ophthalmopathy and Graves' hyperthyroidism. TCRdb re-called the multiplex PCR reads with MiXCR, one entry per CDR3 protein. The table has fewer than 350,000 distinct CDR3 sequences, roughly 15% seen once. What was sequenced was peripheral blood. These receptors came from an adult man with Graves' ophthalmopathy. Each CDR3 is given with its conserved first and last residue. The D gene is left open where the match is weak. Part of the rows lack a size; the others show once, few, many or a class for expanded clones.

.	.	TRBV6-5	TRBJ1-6	CASSYFGGLGSPLHF	TGTGCCAGCAGTTACTTCGGGGGGCTGGGTTCACCCCTCCACTTT
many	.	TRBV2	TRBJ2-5	CASGQNQETQYF	TGTGCCAGCGGGCAGAACCAAGAGACCCAGTACTTC
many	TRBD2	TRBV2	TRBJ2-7	CASRKMSGTQGYEQYF	TGTGCCAGCAGAAAAATGAGCGGGACGCAAGGGTACGAGCAGTACTTC
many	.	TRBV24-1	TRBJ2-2	CATSDLLARELFF	TGTGCCACCAGTGATTTGTTGGCCAGGGAGCTGTTTTTT
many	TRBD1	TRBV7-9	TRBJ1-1	CASSSRGGGRSLNTEAFF	TGTGCCAGCAGCTCCAGGGGGGGGGGGCGATCTTTGAACACTGAAGCTTTCTTT
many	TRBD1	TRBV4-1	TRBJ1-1	CASSQDRGPTEAFF	TGCGCCAGCAGCCAAGACAGGGGGCCCACTGAAGCTTTCTTT
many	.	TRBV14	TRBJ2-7	CASSFLDSATEQYF	TGTGCCAGCAGCTTTTTGGACAGTGCTACCGAGCAGTACTTC
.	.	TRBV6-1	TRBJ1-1	CASNLGGGQNTEAFF	TGTGCCAGCAACCTAGGGGGTGGGCAGAACACTGAAGCTTTCTTT
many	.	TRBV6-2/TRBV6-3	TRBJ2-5	CASSKRSGDQETQYF	TGTGCCAGCAGTAAACGCAGCGGAGACCAAGAGACCCAGTACTTC
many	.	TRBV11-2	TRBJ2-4	CANSNFIRTAKNIQYF	TGTGCCAACAGCAACTTTATCAGGACGGCCAAAAACATTCAGTACTTC
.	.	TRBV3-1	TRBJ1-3	CASSRRGSSGNTIYF	TGTGCCAGCAGCCGCCGAGGGAGCTCTGGAAACACCATATATTTT
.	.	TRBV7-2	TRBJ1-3	CAISMDSTGNTIYF	TGTGCCATCAGCATGGACAGCACTGGAAACACCATATATTTT
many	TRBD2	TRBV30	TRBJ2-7	CAWRIAGAYEQYF	TGTGCCTGGAGGATAGCGGGAGCCTACGAGCAGTACTTC
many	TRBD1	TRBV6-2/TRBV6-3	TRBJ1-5	CASRSGTGGNQPQHF	TGTGCCAGCAGATCCGGGACAGGGGGAAATCAGCCCCAGCATTTT
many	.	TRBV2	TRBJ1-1	CASSVAGTNTEAFF	TGTGCCAGCAGTGTGGCGGGGACGAACACTGAAGCTTTCTTT
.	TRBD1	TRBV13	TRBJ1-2	CASSAGQALQNYGYNF	TGTGCCAGCAGCGCGGGACAGGCACTACAAAACTATGGCTACAACTTC
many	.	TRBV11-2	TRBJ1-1	CASSLDLTGNTEAFF	TGTGCCAGCAGCTTAGATCTGACGGGGAACACTGAAGCTTTCTTT
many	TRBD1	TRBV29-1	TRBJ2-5	CSVEAVTGGVETQYF	TGCAGCGTTGAGGCTGTGACAGGGGGCGTAGAGACCCAGTACTTC
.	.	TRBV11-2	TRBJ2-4	CASSLGGSRGMRAKNVQYF	TGTGCCAGCAGCTTAGGAGGAAGTCGGGGAATGAGGGCCAAAAACGTTCAGTACTTC
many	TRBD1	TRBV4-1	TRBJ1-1	CASSAHRGGGTEAFF	TGCGCCAGCAGCGCTCACAGGGGTGGCGGCACTGAAGCTTTCTTT
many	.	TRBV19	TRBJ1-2	CASTPSLAHGYTF	TGTGCCAGTACCCCAAGCCTAGCCCATGGCTACACCTTC
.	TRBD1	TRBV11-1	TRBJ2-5	CASSVTGGRETQYF	TGTGCCAGCAGCGTTACAGGGGGTCGAGAGACCCAGTACTTC
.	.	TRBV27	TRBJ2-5	CASGPLETQYF	TGTGCCAGCGGGCCCTTAGAGACCCAGTACTTC
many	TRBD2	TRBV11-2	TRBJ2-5	CASSFLAEAETQYF	TGTGCCAGCAGCTTTCTAGCGGAAGCGGAGACCCAGTACTTC
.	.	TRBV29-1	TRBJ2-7	CSVEGNGNEQYF	TGCAGCGTTGAAGGGAATGGGAACGAGCAGTACTTC
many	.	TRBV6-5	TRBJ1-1	CASGNRGNTEAFF	TGTGCCAGCGGGAACAGAGGGAACACTGAAGCTTTCTTT
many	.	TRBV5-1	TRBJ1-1	CASSTGATEAFF	TGCGCCAGCAGCACTGGAGCCACTGAAGCTTTCTTT
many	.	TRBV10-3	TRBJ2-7	CAISDMYEQYF	TGTGCCATCAGTGACATGTACGAGCAGTACTTC
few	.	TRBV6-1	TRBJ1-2	CASSEGGSHGYTF	TGTGCCAGCAGTGAAGGAGGGTCCCATGGCTACACCTTC
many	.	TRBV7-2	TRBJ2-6	CASSFRGSGANVLTF	TGTGCCAGCAGCTTCAGGGGCTCTGGGGCCAACGTCCTGACTTTC
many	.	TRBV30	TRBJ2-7	CAWGGTYEQYF	TGTGCCTGGGGCGGAACCTACGAGCAGTACTTC
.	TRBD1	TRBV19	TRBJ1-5	CASSTRDRGNQPQHF	TGTGCCAGTAGTACCCGGGACAGGGGGAATCAGCCCCAGCATTTT
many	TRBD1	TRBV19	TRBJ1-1	CASSMITDRGLEAFF	TGTGCCAGTAGCATGATTACGGACAGGGGGCTTGAAGCTTTCTTT
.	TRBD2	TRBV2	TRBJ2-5	CASSPTSGGPAETQYF	TGTGCCAGCAGCCCGACTAGCGGGGGGCCTGCCGAGACCCAGTACTTC
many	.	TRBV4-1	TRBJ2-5	CASSQMEDRETQYF	TGCGCCAGCAGCCAGATGGAGGATCGGGAGACCCAGTACTTC
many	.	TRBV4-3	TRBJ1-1	CASSHLTLTEAFF	TGCGCCAGCAGCCACCTCACTCTAACTGAAGCTTTCTTT
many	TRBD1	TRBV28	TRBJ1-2	CASRPRDRERNYGYTF	TGTGCCAGCAGGCCTCGGGACAGGGAACGAAACTATGGCTACACCTTC
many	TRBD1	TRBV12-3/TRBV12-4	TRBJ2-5	CASRRTGLGETQYF	TGTGCCAGCAGACGGACAGGGCTGGGCGAGACCCAGTACTTC
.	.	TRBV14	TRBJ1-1	CASSQDVWGNTEAFF	TGTGCCAGCAGCCAAGATGTGTGGGGGAATACTGAAGCTTTCTTT